Below, one T cell receptor (beta chain) is given with its context. Its antigen is not known. This sample is drawn from a study of Ad26.COV2.S vaccination and SARS-CoV-2 variants. Regarding the study as a whole: Vaccine recipients and placebo recipients showed similar non-spike TCR breadth. Spike-specific TCR breadth ran higher among vaccine recipients than placebo recipients.

Treatment in this sample: around 19 received Ad26.COV2.S at low or high dose, single or two shots; 5 received placebo; per-sample allocation not given. Day 63 after the first vaccine or placebo injection was the time point for sampling. Measured with immunoSEQ multiplex PCR; TCRdb has only the in-frame clones, and not every one. The table includes hundreds of thousands of clones, around 87% detected once. The source is a person aged 18-60 years who received the Ad26.COV2.S COVID-19 vaccine or a placebo. Sequencing used peripheral blood, obtained in a trial of Ad26.COV2.S vaccine versus placebo.

Written as DNA, the CDR3 is TGTGCCAGCATTAGTGGATTAAAAGAGACCCAGTACTTC. It yields the protein CASISGLKETQYF. The chain is built from TRBV2 and TRBJ2-5, with D unresolved. CDR3 length: 13 residues. V dropped 7 bases and J dropped 3 bases, with 12 bases sitting between them. Germline lookup yields CDR1 SNHLY and CDR2 FYNNEI.